The rows below give T cell receptor beta chains drawn from one sample of a study of cytomegalovirus exposure and HLA in healthy donors. TCRdb keeps only in-frame clones here, not all; method: immunoSEQ multiplex PCR. The sample lists 50,000 or so clones; 82% were seen once. Sequencing was carried out using PBMCs. Receptors were obtained from a woman under 30 in good health and CMV-seronegative. The CDR3 runs from the conserved cysteine through the conserved F or W. A D gene is named only where the DNA matches it firmly. Clone size is shown for a subset of rows, as once, few, many or a class of expanded clone.

abundance	j_gene	d_gene	v_gene	CDR3nt	CDR3aa
.	TRBJ2-1	.	TRBV28	TGTGCCAGCAGCCCTAGCTGGAGCAATGAGCAGTTCTTC	CASSPSWSNEQFF
.	TRBJ1-2	TRBD1	TRBV7-2	TGTGCCAGCAGCCCCGGGACAGTAGAGGCCTATGGCTACACCTTC	CASSPGTVEAYGYTF
once	TRBJ2-3	.	TRBV7-9	TGTGCCAGCAGCCGGGACTCCCGGGAAACAGATACGCAGTATTTT	CASSRDSRETDTQYF
.	TRBJ2-3	.	TRBV9	TGTGCCAGCAGAGGGACTGCCGGGGATACGCAGTATTTT	CASRGTAGDTQYF
.	TRBJ2-7	.	TRBV28	TGTGCCAGCAGTTTGTCCCCAACCTACGAGCAGTACTTC	CASSLSPTYEQYF
.	TRBJ2-7	.	TRBV5-6	TGTGCCAGCAGCTGGTCTCGGGGAGCGCAGTACTTC	CASSWSRGAQYF
.	TRBJ1-4	.	TRBV27	TGTGCCAGCAGTCGAGACCTTTTAGGAGCAACTAATGAAAAACTGTTTTTT	CASSRDLLGATNEKLFF
once	TRBJ2-3	.	TRBV21-1	TGTGCCAGCAGCAAACTGATTCAGGTGACAGATACGCAGTATTTT	CASSKLIQVTDTQYF
.	TRBJ2-3	TRBD1	TRBV28	TGTGCCAGCAGTTTATTGGGCAGGGGGTTGAGGGGTAGCACAGATACGCAGTATTTT	CASSLLGRGLRGSTDTQYF
.	TRBJ2-1	TRBD1	TRBV7-3	TGTGCCAGCAGCTTAAGGGACAGGGGGTACAATGAGCAGTTCTTC	CASSLRDRGYNEQFF
few	TRBJ1-3	TRBD1	TRBV19	TGTGCCAGTAGTGCAACAGGGGGAGCTGGAAACACCATATATTTT	CASSATGGAGNTIYF
.	TRBJ2-1	.	TRBV5-1	TGCGCCAGCAGATTGGAGACAGGCACTTACAATGAGCAGTTCTTC	CASRLETGTYNEQFF
.	TRBJ1-4	.	TRBV19	TGTGCCAGTAGTATCCGCCGGTGGGGGCAGCCGACAACTAATGAAAAACTGTTTTTT	CASSIRRWGQPTTNEKLFF
.	TRBJ2-1	.	TRBV11-2	TGTGCCAGCAGCTTACTGGCCCAGTCCTACAATGAGCAGTTCTTC	CASSLLAQSYNEQFF
.	TRBJ2-2	TRBD2	TRBV6-1	TGTACCAGCAGTGAGGCGGGAGACGCCGGGGAGCTGTTTTTT	CTSSEAGDAGELFF
once	TRBJ2-2	.	TRBV7-3	TGTGCCAGCAGCTCACAGCCCATGAGAGCATCGAGCACCGGGGAGCTGTTTTTT	CASSSQPMRASSTGELFF
.	TRBJ1-1	.	TRBV7-9	TGTGCCAGCACAGGACCCGGGGCTGAAGCTTTCTTT	CASTGPGAEAFF
few	TRBJ1-1	.	TRBV13	TGTGCCAGCAGCCCCCGCAGGGCTCGTACGGGTACTGAAGCTTTCTTT	CASSPRRARTGTEAFF
once	TRBJ2-3	.	TRBV6-6	TGTGCCAGCAGCGAACCTTCACTTGCGGGTGATACGCAGTATTTT	CASSEPSLAGDTQYF
.	TRBJ2-4	TRBD1	TRBV9	TGTGCCAGCAGCCCAGGGACAGGGCAAAACATTCAGTACTTC	CASSPGTGQNIQYF
.	TRBJ2-3	.	TRBV7-2	TGTGCCAGCAGCCAAGAGTCGCCAGATACGCAGTATTTT	CASSQESPDTQYF
.	TRBJ2-3	.	TRBV9	TGTGCCAGCAGCCCCTGGGAGGCTGGTACAGATACGCAGTATTTT	CASSPWEAGTDTQYF
.	TRBJ2-5	.	TRBV7-9	TGTGCCAGCAGCTTAGACCTAGGCCTCGGGGAGACCCAGTACTTC	CASSLDLGLGETQYF
.	TRBJ2-5	.	TRBV29-1	TGCAGCGTTGAAGAAACGCCAGGGGAGACCCAGTACTTC	CSVEETPGETQYF
.	TRBJ2-7	TRBD1	TRBV4-1	TGCGCCAGCAGCCCGACAGGGTACGAGCAGTACTTC	CASSPTGYEQYF
.	TRBJ1-5	.	TRBV5-4	TGTGCCAGCAGCTTGTCGGGGGGAGATCAGCCCCAGCATTTT	CASSLSGGDQPQHF
.	TRBJ2-7	.	TRBV19	TGTGCCAGTAGTTCCGTTTTCCTCTACGAGCAGTACTTC	CASSSVFLYEQYF
.	TRBJ2-7	.	TRBV19	TGTGCCAGTAGTCCGGACAGGAGGGGAACCTACGAGCAGTACTTC	CASSPDRRGTYEQYF
.	TRBJ1-1	.	TRBV29-1	TGCAGCGTTCCAGGGCCCCCTGGAGCTTTCTTT	CSVPGPPGAFF
.	TRBJ1-5	.	TRBV6-1	TGTGCCAGCAGTGGCCACGGACAAATATATAGCAATCAGCCCCAGCATTTT	CASSGHGQIYSNQPQHF
few	TRBJ1-5	.	TRBV5-1	TGCGCCAGCAGCTCGGAAGGGGGTTGGAGTCAGCCCCAGCATTTT	CASSSEGGWSQPQHF
few	TRBJ2-2	TRBD2	TRBV11-2	TGTGCCAGCAGCCAAGGACTAGCGGGACGCGCCGGGGAGCTGTTTTTT	CASSQGLAGRAGELFF
.	TRBJ1-5	.	TRBV21-1	TGTGCCAGCAGCAAGGGCGGGACAGATAGCAATCAGCCCCAGCATTTT	CASSKGGTDSNQPQHF
.	TRBJ2-7	.	TRBV15	TGTGCCACCAGCGCGCGACAGGACGCATACGAGCAGTACTTC	CATSARQDAYEQYF
.	TRBJ2-1	TRBD2	TRBV29-1	TGCAGCGCCCAGACTAGCGAATTCAATGAGCAGTTCTTC	CSAQTSEFNEQFF
.	TRBJ2-1	TRBD2	TRBV7-8	TGTGCCAGCAGGGGAGGCGGGAGTATGTACAATGAGCAGTTCTTC	CASRGGGSMYNEQFF
.	TRBJ1-1	.	TRBV30	TGTGCCTGGAGTGTTAGGGGCTCCGTCACTGAAGCTTTCTTT	CAWSVRGSVTEAFF
.	TRBJ2-1	.	TRBV10-1	TGCGCCAGCAGTGACCCGGGAGCAGGTTCGCATGAGCAGTTCTTC	CASSDPGAGSHEQFF
.	TRBJ2-2	TRBD2	TRBV27	TGTGCCAGCAGTTCGAAAACACAAGCGGGAGGGGGCACCGGGGAGCTGTTTTTT	CASSSKTQAGGGTGELFF
.	TRBJ2-3	TRBD2	TRBV28	TGTGCCAGCAACCCTCCCTCGGGCGGGAGGTCCACGGATACGCAGTATTTT	CASNPPSGGRSTDTQYF
.	TRBJ2-2	.	TRBV18	TGTGCCAGCTCCCTCCGCCGGGAAACTAACACCGGGGAGCTGTTTTTT	CASSLRRETNTGELFF
.	TRBJ1-2	.	TRBV27	TGTGCCAGCACAGCCCTCGACAGGTCCGATAATGGCTACACCTTC	CASTALDRSDNGYTF
.	TRBJ1-2	.	TRBV29-1	TGCAGCGTTGAACGGGGGGGCTATGGCTACACCTTC	CSVERGGYGYTF
once	TRBJ1-1	TRBD1	TRBV9	TGTGCCAGCAGCGCAAATAAACAGGGGTGGGAGAACACTGAAGCTTTCTTT	CASSANKQGWENTEAFF
.	TRBJ1-3	.	TRBV18	TGTGCCAGCTCACTCGACTTAAGAACTGGAAACACCATATATTTT	CASSLDLRTGNTIYF
.	TRBJ2-1	.	TRBV27	TGTGCCAGCAGTTTATCCACTGCGGTTAGCTCCTACAATGAGCAGTTCTTC	CASSLSTAVSSYNEQFF
few	TRBJ1-6	TRBD1	TRBV15	TGTGCCACCAGCAGAGCCGGGACAGGGAATTCACCCCTCCACTTT	CATSRAGTGNSPLHF
.	TRBJ2-1	TRBD1	TRBV6-1	TGTGCCAGCAGTGAGCTGTACAGGGGCTCCTACAATGAGCAGTTCTTC	CASSELYRGSYNEQFF
.	TRBJ2-1	TRBD2	TRBV4-2	TGTGCCAGCAGTCAGGCTGGAGTTATCGGGACTAGCGGCTACAATGAGCAGTTCTTC	CASSQAGVIGTSGYNEQFF